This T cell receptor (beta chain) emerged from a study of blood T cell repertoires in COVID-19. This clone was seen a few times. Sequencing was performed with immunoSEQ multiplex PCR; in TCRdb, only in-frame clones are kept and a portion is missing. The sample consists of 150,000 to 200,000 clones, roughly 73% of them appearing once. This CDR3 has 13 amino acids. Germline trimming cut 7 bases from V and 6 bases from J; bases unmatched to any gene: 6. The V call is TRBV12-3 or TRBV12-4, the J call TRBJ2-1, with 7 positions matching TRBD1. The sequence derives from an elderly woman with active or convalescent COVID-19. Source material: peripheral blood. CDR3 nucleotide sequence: TGTGCCAGCACCAACAACAGGGGCAATGAGCAGTTCTTC. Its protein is CASTNNRGNEQFF.